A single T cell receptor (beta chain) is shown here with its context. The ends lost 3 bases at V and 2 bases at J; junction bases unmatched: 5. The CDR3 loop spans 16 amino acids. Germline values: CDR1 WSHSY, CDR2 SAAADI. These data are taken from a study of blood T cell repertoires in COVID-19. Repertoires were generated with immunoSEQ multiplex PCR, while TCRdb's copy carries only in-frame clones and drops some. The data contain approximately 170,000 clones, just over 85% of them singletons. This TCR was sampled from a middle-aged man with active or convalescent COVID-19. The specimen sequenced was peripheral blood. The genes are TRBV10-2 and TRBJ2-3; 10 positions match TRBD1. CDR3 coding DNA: TGCGCCAGCAGTGACGTAAGACAGGGGGCCACAGATACGCAGTATTTT. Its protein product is CASSDVRQGATDTQYF.